The next 11 T cell receptor beta chains were all read from a single sample in a study of tumor-infiltrating lymphocytes in primary liver carcinoma. It was unsorted whole blood that yielded blood RNA, and germline DNA was also extracted. Priming with a constant-region primer yielded TCR beta cDNA from 450 to 550 ng total RNA. TCR beta libraries came from three nested multiplex PCR rounds using slightly modified ARM-PCR. Researchers ran the first two PCR rounds for ten to eleven cycles each with TRBV1-TRBV30 forward primers and a C-beta reverse primer. TCRdb redid the calling of the multiplex PCR reads with MiXCR, one entry per CDR3 protein. The sample consists of 310,000 or so distinct CDR3 sequences, 65% of them appearing once. The specimen was peripheral blood. The receptor set was obtained from a man in his forties or fifties with primary liver carcinoma and hepatitis B virus infection.

This clonotype was picked up many times. This rearrangement joins TRBV12-3 or TRBV12-4 to TRBJ2-1, with 8 bases lining up with TRBD2. V trimming: 5 bases; J trimming: 14 bases; junction bases outside the gene matches: 11. The CDR3 sequence is 13 residues long. The CDR3 DNA sequence: TGTGCCAGCAGTCGAGATTCCGGGACTAGAAAGTTCTTC. The encoded protein is CASSRDSGTRKFF.

The V call is TRBV5-1, the J call TRBJ2-5; D call uncertain. From germline, CDR1 is SGHRS and CDR2 YFSETQ. The CDR3 sequence is 14 residues long. Trimming cost V 0 bases and J 2 bases, with 8 bases left between them. The CDR3 reads CASSLETVQETQYF. CDR3 DNA sequence: TGCGCCAGCAGCTTGGAGACTGTACAAGAGACCCAGTACTTC.

This clonotype was recorded only once. A clone one base away is much larger, so this may be a read error. This chain connects TRBV10-3 to TRBJ1-3, with D perhaps matching TRBD1 (6 bases). Germline lookup yields CDR1 ENHRY and CDR2 SYGVKD. The CDR3 length is 14 residues. Trimming shortened V by 10 bases and J by 2 bases, and 15 bases separated the two germline ends. The CDR3 DNA reads TGTGCCACCACTTTACAGGGAACTGGAAACACCATATATTTT. Encoded protein: CATTLQGTGNTIYF.

This clonotype appeared many times. V gene TRBV6-6 combines with J gene TRBJ2-1; D gene uncertain. The CDR3 is made up of 16 amino acids. Trimming stripped 0 bases from V and 2 bases from J, with 11 bases between. Germline V lookup: CDR1 MNHNY, CDR2 SVGAGI (reference sequence). This CDR3 is CASSYSSIRTYNEQFF. In DNA, the CDR3 is TGTGCCAGCAGTTACTCGTCCATACGTACCTACAATGAGCAGTTCTTC.

Details on this clonotype: A read error may explain this, as a much larger clone is one base away. The gene calls are TRBV29-1 and TRBJ2-1; 8 positions match TRBD2. The CDR3 is 12 residues long. V shed 4 bases, J shed 9 bases, and the junction held 5 bases outside the gene matches. Germline V gives CDR1 SQVTM, CDR2 ANQGSEA. Written as DNA, the CDR3 is TGCAGCGTTGCGACTAGCGAGGGTGAGCAGTTCTTC. Its protein product is CSVATSEGEQFF.

A remark on this clonotype: A read error may account for a junction end that differs from germline. The chain carries TRBV11-2 and TRBJ1-2; 7 positions agree with TRBD1. The length of the CDR3 is 15 residues. Per germline, CDR1 SGHAT and CDR2 FQNNGV. Written as DNA, the CDR3 is TGTGTCAGCAGAAACGCCCCGGACAGGAACTTCGGCTACACCTTC. This encodes CVSRNAPDRNFGYTF.

In its sample, this clonotype was seen a few times. The chain couples TRBV28 to TRBJ2-7; perhaps TRBD2 as D (6 bases). With 5 bases removed from V and 0 bases from J, the gap between germline ends came to 14 bases. CDR3 length: 15 residues. Germline V gives CDR1 MDHEN, CDR2 SYDVKM. CDR3 residues: CASSPYVGGSYEQYF. CDR3 nucleotide sequence: TGTGCCAGCAGTCCCTATGTGGGAGGCTCCTACGAGCAGTACTTC.

This clonotype has just a few counts. The V call is TRBV5-8, the J call TRBJ2-1; 9 bases are a match to TRBD2. The CDR3 sequence is 13 residues long. V was clipped by 7 bases and J by 4 bases; unmatched bases: 3. CDR1 is SGHTS and CDR2 is YDEGEE in the germline V gene. CDR3 amino acids: CASATSGYNEQFF. CDR3 DNA sequence: TGTGCCAGCGCGACTAGCGGTTACAATGAGCAGTTCTTC.

This chain joins TRBV5-1 and TRBJ2-2; 12 positions match TRBD1. Germline-derived CDR1 and CDR2 are SGHRS and YFSETQ. J was trimmed by 9 bases and V by 7 bases; bases with no gene match: 10. The CDR3 spans 15 residues. CDR3 loop: CASSVGTGGAWELFF. CDR3 in DNA: TGCGCCAGCTCTGTTGGGACAGGGGGCGCGTGGGAGCTGTTTTTT. The full variable domain, rest sourced from reference TRBV5-1 and TRBJ2-2, is KAGVTQTPRYLIKTRGQQVTLSCSPISGHRSVSWYQQTPGQGLQFLFEYFSETQRNKGNFPGRFSGRQFSNSRSEMNVSTLELGDSALYLCASSVGTGGAWELFFGEGSRLTVL.

A word on this clonotype: A read error may produce the germline difference seen at one junction end. The DNA for the CDR3 is TGTGCCACCCACCGGACGGAAAGGAACTATGGCTATACCTTC. This gives the protein CATHRTERNYGYTF. The chain joins TRBV11-2 to TRBJ1-2, with unresolved D. Per germline, CDR1 SGHAT and CDR2 FQNNGV. This CDR3 contains 14 residues.

Comment on this clonotype: A junction boundary mismatches the germline segment, possibly from a read error. The chain joins TRBV12-3 or TRBV12-4 to TRBJ2-1, with 14 positions matching TRBD2. This CDR3 has 16 residues. DNA of the CDR3: TGTGCCAACAGTCTGGGACTAGCGGGGGCCTACAATGAGCAGTTCTTC. Amino acid sequence: CANSLGLAGAYNEQFF.